This is a list of T cell receptor beta chains from one sample in a study of shared clonotypes between healthy human individuals. Only in-frame clones appear in the TCRdb table, and some are missing; sequencing was by immunoSEQ multiplex PCR. This repertoire shows a few million clones, more than 90% found once; its top ten account for 0.13% to 0.15%. Sequencing input: naive CD4+ T cells sorted from blood. These receptors came from a man between 18 and 35 years old in good health. Each CDR3 is given with its conserved first and last residue. The order of the fields is CDR3 length, V gene, CDR3 protein.

15,TRBV18,CASSPWTGMNTEAFF
12,TRBV10-3,CAISEGPQPQHF
16,TRBV19,CASSIDRVLDNSPLHF
15,TRBV7-3,CASSSSGGNTGELFF
15,TRBV30,CAWSAHSGGKTEAFF
11,TRBV28,CASSRTGGCTF
13,TRBV5-4,CASTPDRKETQYF
13,TRBV7-2,CASSLASSYEQYF
14,TRBV29-1,CSAAGGNVADTQYF
16,TRBV6-4,CASSDSIPRECYEQYF
13,TRBV7-2,CASSLALGDGYTF
15,TRBV19,CASSTQGGSYNEQFF
15,TRBV6-1,CASRVQSFSTDTQYF
13,TRBV5-8,CASTLSGATEAFF
16,TRBV29-1,CSVEEGRSSSGNTIYF
14,TRBV6-1,CASSGTLLNYGYTF
17,TRBV4-3,CASSQDWAADSGNTIYF
13,TRBV6-6,CASSWQEGYGYTF
15,TRBV7-9,CASSARQGKMAGYTF
15,TRBV11-2,CASSLSGRGNTEAFF
14,TRBV5-4,CASSLGMERTEAFF
15,TRBV4-1,CASSLWTGLNQPQHF
17,TRBV11-2,CASSLVASGGPYYEQYF
15,TRBV5-1,CASSLASRMYNEQFF
14,TRBV19,CASSIPGGAEEAFF
15,TRBV18,CASSGLAGASYEQYF
15,TRBV7-9,CASSLAGTGVYEQYF
14,TRBV11-2,CASSRTDSNYEQYF
16,TRBV19,CASSIGQRGGQETQYF
19,TRBV4-3,CASSQGTGSGGQSGNTIYF
12,TRBV2,CASTIRGNEQFF